Listed below are T cell receptor beta chains from one sample, sequenced in a study of OX40 agonist ivuxolimab in advanced cancers. Repertoires were generated with immunoSEQ multiplex PCR, while TCRdb's copy carries only in-frame clones and drops some. In the table there are approximately 44,000 clones, around 80% of which are singletons. The sequencing used CD4+ or CD8+ T cells sorted from blood, collected in a trial of the OX40 agonist ivuxolimab. The receptors originated from an adult with an advanced solid tumor such as melanoma, head and neck, liver or kidney cancer. The CDR3 runs from the conserved cysteine through the conserved F or W. The order of the fields is CDR3 length, J gene, V gene, CDR3 protein.

>17|TRBJ1-2|TRBV10-3
CTISESGGNRGEYGYTF
>14|TRBJ2-3|TRBV28
CASSSGTGTDTQYF
>11|TRBJ1-2|TRBV29-1
CSGEINYGYTF
>13|TRBJ1-1|TRBV5-1
CASSLDVDTEAFF
>15|TRBJ2-7|TRBV28
CASSSPSGGIYEQYF
>15|TRBJ1-2|TRBV6-1
CASSETPREGYGYTF
>13|TRBJ2-5|TRBV7-3
CASSLSPEDRLYF
>19|TRBJ2-7|TRBV11-1
CASAAKTRQAYGLPYEQYF
>15|TRBJ2-1|TRBV7-9
CASSRTGTSKDEQFF
>15|TRBJ2-7|TRBV6-7
CASSSTATNSYEQYF
>14|TRBJ1-1|TRBV7-2
CASSLESSQPEAFF
>15|TRBJ2-2|TRBV5-5
CASSPGGQGSGELFF
>14|TRBJ2-3|TRBV5-5
CASSLYPGGDTQYF
>14|TRBJ2-5|TRBV14
CASSHDRLVETQYF
>15|TRBJ2-3|TRBV28
CASGGRPLGTDTQYF
>12|TRBJ2-3|TRBV2
CASSTADNTQYF
>17|TRBJ2-1|TRBV4-1
CASSQAIAGRSYNEQFF
>14|TRBJ2-1|TRBV2
CASRTGFSYNEQFF
>14|TRBJ2-1|TRBV27
CASSRRELVFEQFF
>18|TRBJ2-2|TRBV30
CAWSVTRTSGRLSGELFF
>16|TRBJ2-1|TRBV5-1
CASSALGGGVYNEQFF
>14|TRBJ2-1|TRBV7-3
CASSLTSFGGEQFF
>15|TRBJ2-2|TRBV6-1
CASKTGTGDTGELFF
>13|TRBJ1-2|TRBV6-5
CASSDHSNYGYTF
>16|TRBJ2-4|TRBV18
CASSPPTVNGKNIQYF
>13|TRBJ2-2|TRBV30
CAWSIQGPGELFF
>15|TRBJ1-4|TRBV27
CASSPPGQANEKLFF
>13|TRBJ2-3|TRBV9
CASSVLGVDTQYF
>17|TRBJ2-7|TRBV7-6
CASSLGSGAGVGYEQYF
>16|TRBJ2-3|TRBV10-3
CAISESLAGGADTQYF
>16|TRBJ2-3|TRBV28
CASRDSGLAGTDTQYF
>16|TRBJ1-4|TRBV7-9
CASSFSVAGSREKLFF
>15|TRBJ2-1|TRBV7-9
CASSHGTSGKVEQFF
>15|TRBJ2-7|TRBV6-6
CASSYSLQGWFEQYF
>19|TRBJ2-3|TRBV4-1
CASSQSRLQRGSSTDTQYF
>14|TRBJ1-5|TRBV6-5
CASREANSNQPQHF
>14|TRBJ2-3|TRBV9
CASSVGSGADTQYF
>14|TRBJ1-2|TRBV6-5
CASSYFGGSDGYTF
>16|TRBJ2-2|TRBV19
CASSISRGKGTGELFF
>17|TRBJ1-5|TRBV7-9
CASSLGTGEISNQPQHF
>13|TRBJ2-3|TRBV19
CASSISGSDTQYF
>13|TRBJ2-7|TRBV10-3
CAIRGTGGNEQYF
>14|TRBJ1-2|TRBV28
CASSPGGAGYGYTF
>14|TRBJ2-7|TRBV18
CASQPGLMSYEQYF
>13|TRBJ2-1|TRBV4-1
CASSQDLINEQFF
>19|TRBJ2-6|TRBV15
CATSTDRERVSSGANVLTF
>12|TRBJ2-3|TRBV18
CASSPPGSGQYF
>13|TRBJ1-2|TRBV6-1
CASSLTQAYGYTF
>11|TRBJ1-2|TRBV29-1
CSGGERGGYTF
>14|TRBJ1-2|TRBV2
CASSYPGTGDGYTF
>14|TRBJ2-7|TRBV10-3
CAISVTGETYEQYF
>15|.|TRBV2
CASSDVGAGAYEQYF
>15|.|TRBV4-2
CASSQAHGGAYEQYF
>14|TRBJ2-5|TRBV30
CAWSAPAYQETQYF